This TCR beta chain was sequenced during a study of blood T cell repertoires in COVID-19. Study-level information: Italy, Spain and the United States were the sources of the convalescent and acute COVID-19 samples.

The cohort comprised adults aged roughly 18 to 100 years residing in approximately 25 US areas. Assignments of participants to cohorts depended upon their own reported clinical history. The study counted Cohort 3 donors as recovered given two negative PCRs, clearance, or symptom resolution. The V and J ends lost 5 bases and 8 bases respectively, with 12 bases between them. This CDR3 has 12 residues. Per the germline V gene, CDR1 is SEHNR and CDR2 is FQNEAQ (reference sequence). The data were produced by immunoSEQ multiplex PCR, yet TCRdb's version contains in-frame clones alone and is incomplete. The profile shows 200,000 to 250,000 clones, about 90% of them singletons.

The chain joins TRBV7-9 to TRBJ1-1, with a possible D match to TRBD1 (6 bases). The sequence was collected from a man aged 25 to 45 who had recovered from COVID-19. Sequencing input: PBMCs or T cells enriched from blood (not recorded which). CDR3 residues: CASSKTGKEAFF. The CDR3, as DNA: TGTGCCAGCAGCAAAACAGGGAAGGAAGCTTTCTTT.